Below, one T cell receptor beta chain is given with its context. Its antigen is as yet unknown. These data are taken from a study of CD8 T cells in Susac syndrome. General study findings and limits: The study's TCR sequencing and HLA analysis drew on a certain number of individuals. That number was acknowledged as relatively small.

When the RNA was reverse transcribed, random hexamers were used with an input of roughly 0.45 to 1 ug. TCRdb analysed the immunoSEQ multiplex PCR reads with MiXCR anew, one entry per CDR3 protein. Of roughly 120,000 distinct CDR3 sequences listed, over 85% are singletons. The controls were healthy donors who were matched for age and sex. This TCR derives from a human donor in good health. Sequencing was carried out using CD4+ T cells from PBMCs.

For the CDR3, the DNA is TGTGCCATCGAAGGCTCGGGAACCTACAATGAGCAGTTCTTC. This gives the protein CAIEGSGTYNEQFF. The chain employs TRBV10-3 and TRBJ2-1; perhaps TRBD2 as D (5 bases). CDR3 length: 14 residues. Trimming took off 8 bases at V and 2 bases at J, with 13 bases between the two ends. Germline V gene data show CDR1 as ENHRY and CDR2 as SYGVKD.